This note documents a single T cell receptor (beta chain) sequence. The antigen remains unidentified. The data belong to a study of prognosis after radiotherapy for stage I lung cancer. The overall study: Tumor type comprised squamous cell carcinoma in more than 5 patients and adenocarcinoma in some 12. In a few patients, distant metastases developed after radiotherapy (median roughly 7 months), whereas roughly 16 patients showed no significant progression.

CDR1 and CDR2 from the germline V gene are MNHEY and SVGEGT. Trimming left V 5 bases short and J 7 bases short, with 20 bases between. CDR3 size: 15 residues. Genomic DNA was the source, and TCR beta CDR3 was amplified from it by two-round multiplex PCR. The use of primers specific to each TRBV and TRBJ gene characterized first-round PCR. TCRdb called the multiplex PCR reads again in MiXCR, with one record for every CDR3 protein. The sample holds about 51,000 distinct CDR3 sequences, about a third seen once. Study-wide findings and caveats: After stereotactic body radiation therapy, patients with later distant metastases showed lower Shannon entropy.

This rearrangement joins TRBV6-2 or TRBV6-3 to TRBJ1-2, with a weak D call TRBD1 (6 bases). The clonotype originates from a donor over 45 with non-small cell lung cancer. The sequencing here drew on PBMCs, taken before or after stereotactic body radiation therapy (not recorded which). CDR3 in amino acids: CASSISLFCRGGYTF. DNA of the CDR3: TGTGCCAGCAGTATCTCCCTGTTTTGCAGGGGTGGCTACACCTTC.